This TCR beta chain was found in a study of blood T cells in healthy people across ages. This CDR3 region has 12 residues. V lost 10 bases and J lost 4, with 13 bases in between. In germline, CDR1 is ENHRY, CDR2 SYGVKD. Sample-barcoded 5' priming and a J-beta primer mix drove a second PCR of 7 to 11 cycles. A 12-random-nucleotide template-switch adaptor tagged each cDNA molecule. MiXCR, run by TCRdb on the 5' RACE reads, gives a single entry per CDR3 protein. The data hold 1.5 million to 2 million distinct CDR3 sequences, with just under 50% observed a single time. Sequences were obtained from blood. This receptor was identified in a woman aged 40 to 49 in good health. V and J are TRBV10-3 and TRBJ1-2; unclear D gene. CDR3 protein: CATRSQAYGYTF. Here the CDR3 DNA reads TGTGCCACCCGGAGCCAGGCCTATGGCTACACCTTC.